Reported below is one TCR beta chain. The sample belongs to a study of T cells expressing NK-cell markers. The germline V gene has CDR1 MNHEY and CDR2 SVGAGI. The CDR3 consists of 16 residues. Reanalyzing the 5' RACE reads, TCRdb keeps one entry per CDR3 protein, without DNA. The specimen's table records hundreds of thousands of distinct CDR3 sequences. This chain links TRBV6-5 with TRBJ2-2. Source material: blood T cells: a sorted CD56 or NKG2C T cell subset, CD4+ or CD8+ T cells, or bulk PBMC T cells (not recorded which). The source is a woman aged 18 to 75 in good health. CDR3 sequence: CASSTGIWSSTGELFF.